This paragraph covers one T cell receptor (beta chain) sequence. This entry is derived from a study of T cell changes during pregnancy in multiple sclerosis. V was clipped by 5 bases and J by 10 bases, with 15 bases between them. This CDR3 region has 13 residues. Germline V gene sequence: CDR1 SGHTA, CDR2 FQGTGA. This table comes from immunoSEQ multiplex PCR, and its TCRdb copy is limited to in-frame clones, with some not included. The data show about 60,000 clones, with over 80% seen just once and roughly 0.7% held by the top ten. Source: CD4+ T cells from peripheral blood mononuclear cells, taken in the first trimester of pregnancy. This chain links TRBV7-3 with TRBJ2-1; D is unclear. This sequence was found in a female donor with multiple sclerosis, enrolled in a pregnancy study. CDR3 sequence (DNA): TGTGCCAGCAGCAAAGCCCCGGTCTCGGAGCAGTTCTTC. Protein product: CASSKAPVSEQFF.